These 10 T cell receptor beta chains came from one sample sequenced in a study of beta chain features in type 1 diabetes. Sequenced material consisted of expressed TCRB transcripts (all of the isolated RNA was reverse transcribed). Profiled with immunoSEQ multiplex PCR; TCRdb holds only in-frame clones, not every one. Altogether about 360,000 clones are present, 10% to 15% being singletons, with the ten largest covering 0.015% to 0.02%. Sequenced: naive CD4+ T cells from blood. These receptors were taken from a man aged 18 to 29 in good health.

For this clone: The germline gene is not matched at one end of the junction; a read error may be the cause. The chain has TRBV6-5 and TRBJ1-1; 8 nucleotides agree with TRBD1. Germline V lookup: CDR1 MNHEY, CDR2 SVGAGI. The CDR3 loop spans 14 amino acids. The CDR3 reads CASSYSLSPGQASF. CDR3 coding DNA: TGTGCCAGCAGTTACTCCCTTTCCCCGGGACAGGCAAGCTTT.

This clone has more than one count but fewer than ten. Additional DNA sequences in this sample encode the identical CDR3. The chain uses TRBV5-1 and TRBJ1-5; 8 nucleotides match TRBD1. V was clipped by 4 bases and J by 1 base; unmatched bases: 4. Germline-derived CDR1 and CDR2 are SGHRS and YFSETQ. The CDR3 runs to 15 residues. CDR3 in amino acids: CASSPTGVSNQPQHF. The CDR3 coding sequence is TGCGCCAGCAGCCCGACAGGGGTAAGCAATCAGCCCCAGCATTTT.

The rearrangement joins TRBV7-2 to TRBJ2-2, with D uncertain. Trimming left V 1 base short and J 1 base short, with 10 bases between. Germline-derived CDR1 and CDR2 are SGHTA and FQGNSA. The CDR3 is 16 residues long. The CDR3 loop reads CASSLDSAVNTGELFF. The CDR3 DNA reads as TGTGCCAGCAGCTTAGACTCGGCGGTGAACACCGGGGAGCTGTTTTTT.

This clone was counted only a few times. The chain links TRBV9 to TRBJ2-1, with D unclear. V was trimmed by 1 base and J by 5 bases, leaving 10 bases between them. Germline-derived CDR1 and CDR2 are SGDLS and YYNGEE. The CDR3 loop spans 14 amino acids. This chain's CDR3 is CASSVTPSDNEQFF. CDR3 bases: TGTGCCAGCAGCGTAACCCCCAGCGACAATGAGCAGTTCTTC.

This rearrangement joins TRBV25-1 to TRBJ1-4; D is perhaps TRBD1 (6 bases). CDR3 length equals 12 residues. Trimming shortened V by 11 bases and J by 4 bases, and 11 bases separated the two germline ends. CDR1 is MGHDK and CDR2 is SYGVNS in the germline V gene. The CDR3 sequence: CASTRGNEKLFF. The CDR3 nucleotides are TGTGCCTCAACCAGGGGTAATGAAAAACTGTTTTTT.

This clone was observed a handful of times. The J gene is TRBJ2-7, the V gene TRBV18; TRBD1 matches at 11 bases. The CDR3 runs 15 residues. V lost 3 bases to trimming and J lost 4 bases; unmatched junction nucleotides: 5. From germline, CDR1 is KGHSH and CDR2 LQKENI. The CDR3 DNA is TGTGCCAGCTCACCTGGACAGGGGGCGCGGTACGAGCAGTACTTC. Protein product: CASSPGQGARYEQYF.

The chain recombines TRBV23-1 with TRBJ2-2; possibly TRBD1 for D (6 bases). TRBV23-1 is an open reading frame, and its role is uncertain. CDR3 length: 15 amino acids. V was pared by 6 bases and J by 3 bases, with 14 bases between. DNA of the CDR3: TGCGCCAGCAGACTTCGAGAGGGGGACACCGGGGAGCTGTTTTTT. This codes for CASRLREGDTGELFF.

The CDR3 is CASSLRGTREETQYF. The DNA of the CDR3 is TGTGCCAGCAGCTTACGGGGGACTCGGGAGGAGACCCAGTACTTC. The genes are TRBV7-3 and TRBJ2-5; maybe TRBD2 (6 bases). With 2 bases removed from V and 5 bases from J, the gap between germline ends came to 15 bases. CDR1 is SGHTA, CDR2 FQGTGA, per germline. This CDR3 comprises 15 residues.

This rearrangement joins TRBV7-2 to TRBJ1-2; TRBD1 is a possible D gene (5 bases). CDR1 SGHTA and CDR2 FQGNSA come from the germline V gene. The V and J ends lost 0 bases and 0 bases respectively, with 11 bases between them. The length of the CDR3 is 16 residues. The CDR3 loop reads CASSLARDPSNYGYTF. DNA for the CDR3: TGTGCCAGCAGCTTAGCGCGGGACCCCTCTAACTATGGCTACACCTTC.

This chain joins TRBV7-2 and TRBJ2-6, with 8 bases aligning to TRBD2. Germline V lookup: CDR1 SGHTA, CDR2 FQGNSA. With V trimmed by 1 base and J by 0 bases, 2 bases remained unmatched. The CDR3 is made up of 17 amino acids. Here the CDR3 reads CASSLVGTSSGANVLTF. In DNA, the CDR3 is TGTGCCAGCAGCTTAGTCGGGACTAGCTCTGGGGCCAACGTCCTGACTTTC.